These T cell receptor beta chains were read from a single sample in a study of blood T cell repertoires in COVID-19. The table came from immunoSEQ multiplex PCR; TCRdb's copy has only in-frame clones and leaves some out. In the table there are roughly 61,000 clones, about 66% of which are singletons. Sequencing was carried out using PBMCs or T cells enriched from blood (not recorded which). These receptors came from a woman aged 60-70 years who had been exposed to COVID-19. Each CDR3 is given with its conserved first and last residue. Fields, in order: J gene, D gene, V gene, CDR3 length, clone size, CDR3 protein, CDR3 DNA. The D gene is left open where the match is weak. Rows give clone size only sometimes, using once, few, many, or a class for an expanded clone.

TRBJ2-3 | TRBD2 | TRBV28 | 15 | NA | CASSGRAWYTDTQYF | TGTGCCAGCAGCGGGAGGGCCTGGTACACAGATACGCAGTATTTT
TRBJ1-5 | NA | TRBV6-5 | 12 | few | CASSPEGQPQHF | TGTGCCAGCAGCCCCGAGGGTCAGCCCCAGCATTTT
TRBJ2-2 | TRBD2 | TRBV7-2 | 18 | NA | CASSLGLAGGPSTGELFF | TGTGCCAGCAGCCTCGGACTAGCGGGAGGGCCATCGACCGGGGAGCTGTTTTTT
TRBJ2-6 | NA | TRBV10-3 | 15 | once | CASGTESSGANVLTF | TGTGCCTCAGGGACTGAGAGCTCTGGGGCCAACGTCCTGACTTTC
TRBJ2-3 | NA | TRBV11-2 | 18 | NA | CASSLGPARDSFTDTQYF | TGTGCCAGCAGCTTAGGCCCAGCTCGGGACTCCTTTACAGATACGCAGTATTTT
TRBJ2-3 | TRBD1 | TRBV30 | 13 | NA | CAFGTGNLDTQYF | TGTGCTTTTGGGACAGGGAATCTCGATACGCAGTATTTT
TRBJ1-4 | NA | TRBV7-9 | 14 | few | CASSLEGANEKLFF | TGTGCCAGCAGCTTAGAGGGGGCTAATGAAAAACTGTTTTTT
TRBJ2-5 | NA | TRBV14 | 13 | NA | CASSQGSFRGQYF | TGTGCCAGCAGCCAAGGATCCTTCCGGGGCCAGTACTTC
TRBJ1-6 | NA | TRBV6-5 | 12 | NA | CASTLRQSPLHF | TGTGCCAGCACCCTCAGGCAATCACCCCTCCACTTT
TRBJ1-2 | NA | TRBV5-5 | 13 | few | CASSPGRVDGYTF | TGTGCCAGCAGCCCTGGGCGGGTGGATGGCTACACCTTC
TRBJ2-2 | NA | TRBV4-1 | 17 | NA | CASSQASSPRNTGELFF | TGCGCCAGCAGCCAAGCTTCATCTCCCAGGAACACCGGGGAGCTGTTTTTT
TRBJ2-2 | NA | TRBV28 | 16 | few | CASSLGDPRGLRELFF | TGTGCCAGCAGTTTAGGGGACCCCAGGGGTCTCAGGGAGCTGTTTTTT
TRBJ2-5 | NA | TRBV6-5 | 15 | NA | CASRPPGKRQETQYF | TGTGCCAGCAGGCCCCCCGGGAAGCGGCAAGAGACCCAGTACTTC
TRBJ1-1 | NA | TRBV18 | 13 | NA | CASRGQANTEAFF | TGTGCCAGCCGAGGGCAGGCGAACACTGAAGCTTTCTTT
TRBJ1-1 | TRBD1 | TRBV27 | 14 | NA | CASSMQGVRTEAFF | TGTGCCAGCAGCATGCAGGGGGTGCGGACTGAAGCTTTCTTT
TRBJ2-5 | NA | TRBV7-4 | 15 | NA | CASSLSCRGRETQYF | TGTGCCAGCAGCTTATCATGCCGAGGCCGGGAGACCCAGTACTTC
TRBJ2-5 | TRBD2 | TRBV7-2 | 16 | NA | CASSLMGLAGRETQYF | TGTGCCAGCAGCTTAATGGGACTAGCGGGGCGGGAGACCCAGTACTTC
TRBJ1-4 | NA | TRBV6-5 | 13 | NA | CASSLGLNEKLFF | TGTGCCAGCAGTTTGGGACTTAATGAAAAACTGTTTTTT
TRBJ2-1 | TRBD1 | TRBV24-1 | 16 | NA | CATSERGQGFYNEQFF | TGTGCCACCAGTGAGCGGGGACAGGGGTTTTACAATGAGCAGTTCTTC
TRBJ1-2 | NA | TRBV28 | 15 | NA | CASSLMSATYYGYTF | TGTGCCAGCAGTTTGATGTCAGCGACCTACTATGGCTACACCTTC
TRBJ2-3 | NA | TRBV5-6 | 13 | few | CASSLDSTDTQYF | TGTGCCAGCAGCCTAGACAGCACAGATACGCAGTATTTT
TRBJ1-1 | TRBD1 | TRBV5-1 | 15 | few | CASSRGDRASTEAFF | TGCGCCAGCAGTAGGGGGGACAGGGCGAGCACTGAAGCTTTCTTT
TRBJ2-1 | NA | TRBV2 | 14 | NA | CASSQRGSLNEQFF | TGTGCCAGCAGTCAAAGGGGGAGCCTCAATGAGCAGTTCTTC
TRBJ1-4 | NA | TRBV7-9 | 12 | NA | CASSPEPEKLFF | TGTGCCAGCAGCCCCGAGCCCGAAAAACTGTTTTTT
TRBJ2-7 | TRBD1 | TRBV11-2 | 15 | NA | CASSFFRDSLYEQYF | TGTGCCAGCAGCTTTTTCCGGGACAGCCTTTACGAGCAGTACTTC
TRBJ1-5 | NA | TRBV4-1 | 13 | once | CASSQDLDQPQHF | TGCGCCAGCAGCCAAGATTTAGATCAGCCCCAGCATTTT
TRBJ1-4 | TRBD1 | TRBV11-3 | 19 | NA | CASSLPRLTGGTANEKLFF | TGTGCCAGCAGCTTACCACGACTAACAGGGGGAACAGCTAATGAAAAACTGTTTTTT